The 11 T cell receptor beta chains presented below share a single source sample, sequenced in a study of cytomegalovirus exposure and HLA in healthy donors. The primer mix had 60 Vbeta and 13 Jbeta primers. Clones were sequenced by immunoSEQ multiplex PCR, and TCRdb holds only the in-frame ones, with some missing. The sample has 70,000 to 95,000 clones; 81% are singletons. Sequencing was carried out using PBMCs. All receptors come from a woman aged 30 to 39 in good health and CMV-seronegative.

V is TRBV20-1 and J is TRBJ1-1; possible D gene TRBD1, 6 bases. Between the trimmed V and J ends, which lost 8 bases and 4 bases, there was a span of 8 bases. The CDR3 is made up of 10 amino acids. Germline loops: CDR1 DFQATT, CDR2 SNEGSKA (reference sequence). This chain's CDR3 is CSTGFTEAFF. CDR3 bases: TGCAGTACAGGGTTCACTGAAGCTTTCTTT.

CDR3 region: CASSLRGGNTIYF. In DNA, the CDR3 is TGTGCCAGCAGCTTAAGGGGTGGAAACACCATATATTTT. The chain couples TRBV7-9 to TRBJ1-3, with D possibly being TRBD1 (5 bases). Germline values: CDR1 SEHNR, CDR2 FQNEAQ (reference sequence). With 2 bases removed from V and 3 bases from J, the gap between germline ends came to 5 bases. CDR3 length: 13 residues.

With respect to this clone: This same CDR3 is encoded by further DNA sequences in the sample. V is TRBV6-5 and J is TRBJ1-1; D ambiguous. V shed 5 bases and J shed 8 bases, with 15 bases lying between them. The CDR3 is 13 residues long. The V gene's germline CDR1 is MNHEY and CDR2 SVGAGI. As DNA, the CDR3 is TGTGCCAGCAGTGAGACTCCAGCCCGGGAAGCTTTCTTT. It translates to CASSETPAREAFF.

CDR3 amino acids: CASSVVTGYLNTEAFF. In DNA form, the CDR3 reads TGTGCCAGCAGCGTAGTGACAGGGTACTTGAACACTGAAGCTTTCTTT. J is TRBJ1-1 and V is TRBV9; TRBD1 matches 7 bases. V lost 0 bases and J lost 0; bases outside the gene matches: 5. Per germline, CDR1 SGDLS and CDR2 YYNGEE. This CDR3 has 16 amino acids.

V usage is TRBV6-6 and J usage is TRBJ2-7; tentatively, D is TRBD2 (6 bases). CDR3 length: 15 amino acids. Germline V gene data show CDR1 as MNHNY and CDR2 as SVGAGI (reference sequence). Trimming pared 8 bases from V and 3 bases from J, leaving 20 bases between. The CDR3 DNA is TGTGCCAGCGCCGAAGGCCCGGGGGTTAACTACGAGCAGTACTTC. This codes for CASAEGPGVNYEQYF.

This sequence joins TRBV6-4 and TRBJ1-2; D gene ambiguous. The CDR3 covers 14 residues. Germline lookup yields CDR1 MRHNA and CDR2 SNTAGT. The V end was cut by 2 bases, the J end by 4 bases, with 11 bases between. This CDR3 reads CASSDNGGSYGYTF. The CDR3 bases are TGTGCCAGCAGTGACAATGGCGGTAGCTATGGCTACACCTTC.

The chain combines TRBV5-4 with TRBJ2-5, with 12 bases that match TRBD1. Trimming at V came to 3 bases and at J to 4 bases, leaving 1 base not matched to a gene. Germline V gene data show CDR1 as SGHNT and CDR2 as YYREEE (reference sequence). This CDR3 comprises 14 residues. The CDR3 region is CASSWDRGRETQYF. CDR3 in DNA: TGTGCCAGCAGCTGGGACAGGGGGCGAGAGACCCAGTACTTC.

In its sample, this clone was seen a few times. Distinct nucleotide sequences in the sample also encode this CDR3. This rearrangement joins TRBV5-4 to TRBJ2-2; 7 positions match TRBD1. The ends lost 0 bases at V and 2 bases at J; junction bases unmatched: 4. The CDR3 is made up of 16 amino acids. Germline V lookup: CDR1 SGHNT, CDR2 YYREEE (reference sequence). CDR3 amino acids: CASSLGQGVNTGELFF. DNA of the CDR3: TGTGCCAGCAGCTTGGGGCAGGGGGTAAACACCGGGGAGCTGTTTTTT.

This rearrangement joins TRBV28 to TRBJ2-1; TRBD2 might be the D (7 bases). V was shortened by 3 bases and J by 0 bases, with 24 bases between the two germline ends. This CDR3 spans 20 amino acids. The germline V gene has CDR1 MDHEN and CDR2 SYDVKM. The DNA for the CDR3 is TGTGCCAGCAGTTTCGGGGGCAGGGTCCTAGCGGATAGCTCCTACAATGAGCAGTTCTTC. This codes for CASSFGGRVLADSSYNEQFF.

On this clone: Relative to the germline gene, one junction end is altered; a read error may explain this. This chain connects TRBV10-3 to TRBJ2-7; 7 bases fit TRBD2. Germline CDR1 reads ENHRY; CDR2 reads SYGVKD. This CDR3 comprises 14 residues. CDR3 sequence reads: CAISKSSGKLEQYF. The CDR3 DNA reads TGTGCCATCAGTAAGTCTAGCGGAAAGTTGGAGCAGTACTTC.

The chain recombines TRBV5-6 with TRBJ1-2; the match to TRBD1 covers 9 bases. Germline lookup yields CDR1 SGHDT and CDR2 YYEEEE. The J segment lost 3 bases and the V segment lost 0 bases, leaving 0 bases of the junction unmatched. This CDR3 has 14 amino acids. CDR3 loop: CASSLGTGDYGYTF. The CDR3, as DNA: TGTGCCAGCAGCTTGGGGACAGGGGACTATGGCTACACCTTC.